Each of the 23 T cell receptor beta chains below was sequenced from the same sample in a study of blood T cell repertoires in COVID-19. TCRdb keeps only in-frame clones here, not all; method: immunoSEQ multiplex PCR. The table records 80,000 or so clones, approximately 80% of them present only once. Sequences were obtained from peripheral blood. The receptor source for this set is a woman in her 70s with acute or convalescent COVID-19.

This chain joins TRBV7-9 and TRBJ2-7, with D perhaps TRBD2 (6 bases). V lost 0 bases to trimming and J lost 2 bases, with 11 bases between them. Germline values: CDR1 SEHNR, CDR2 FQNEAQ (reference sequence). The CDR3 runs to 15 residues. CDR3 sequence: CASSLAAGPPYEQYF. In DNA form, the CDR3 reads TGTGCCAGCAGCTTAGCGGCGGGACCCCCCTACGAGCAGTACTTC.

The chain combines TRBV6-5 with TRBJ1-2; 10 nucleotides align to TRBD1. Germline CDR1 and CDR2: MNHEY and SVGAGI. This CDR3 contains 14 residues. V shed 2 bases, J shed 7 bases, and the junction held 4 bases outside the gene matches. For the CDR3, the DNA is TGTGCCAGCAGTTACGGACAGGGGGTCGGTGGCTACACCTTC. As protein: CASSYGQGVGGYTF.

The chain employs TRBV7-2 and TRBJ1-5; D unresolved. Germline V gene lookup returns CDR1 SGHTA and CDR2 FQGNSA. This CDR3 is built from 12 residues. Trimming left V 6 bases short and J 9 bases short, with 12 bases between. CDR3 sequence (DNA): TGTGCCAGCAGTAGAGAGAGTCGGCCCCAGCATTTT. Encoded protein: CASSRESRPQHF.

This sequence joins TRBV11-2 and TRBJ1-1; D call uncertain. Trimming removed 2 bases at V and 2 bases at J, with 6 bases between. The CDR3 has 13 amino acids. Germline lookup yields CDR1 SGHAT and CDR2 FQNNGV. The CDR3 reads CASSLSVNTEAFF. The CDR3 DNA reads TGTGCCAGCAGCTTATCAGTTAACACTGAAGCTTTCTTT.

This clone showed up just once. This chain links TRBV7-2 with TRBJ2-3; a possible D gene is TRBD1 (5 bases). The CDR3 is 15 amino acids. Germline-derived CDR1 and CDR2 are SGHTA and FQGNSA. The V end lost 0 bases, the J end lost 2 bases, and 9 bases lay between the germline ends. The CDR3 bases are TGTGCCAGCAGCTTAGCAGGGGTAGCCACAGATACGCAGTATTTT. This translates into CASSLAGVATDTQYF. Based on the CDR3 plus reference TRBV7-2 and TRBJ2-3, the full variable domain is GAGVSQSPSNKVTEKGKDVELRCDPISGHTALYWYRQSLGQGLEFLIYFQGNSAPDKSGLPSDRFSAERTGGSVSTLTIQRTQQEDSAVYLCASSLAGVATDTQYFGPGTRLTVL.

This sequence joins TRBV7-2 and TRBJ2-6; the match to TRBD1 covers 7 bases. CDR3 size: 16 residues. Germline assignment: CDR1 SGHTA and CDR2 FQGNSA. V gave up 1 base and J gave up 2 bases; unmatched junction bases: 2. The chain's CDR3 is CASSLVGTAGANVLTF. The CDR3 DNA follows: TGTGCCAGCAGCTTAGTGGGGACAGCTGGGGCCAACGTCCTGACTTTC.

V gene TRBV7-9 combines with J gene TRBJ1-5, with D possibly TRBD1 on 6 matching bases. CDR3 size: 14 residues. Germline CDR1 reads SEHNR; CDR2 reads FQNEAQ (reference sequence). V shed 4 bases and J shed 6 bases, with 13 bases lying between them. CDR3 amino acids: CASSWDTGTQPQHF. The CDR3 DNA reads as TGTGCCAGCAGCTGGGATACAGGGACTCAGCCCCAGCATTTT.

The V call is TRBV7-6, the J call TRBJ1-4; D perhaps matches TRBD1 (6 bases). Per the germline V gene, CDR1 is SGHVS and CDR2 is FNYEAQ. V was cut by 2 bases and J by 8 bases, with 15 bases left in between. This CDR3 has 15 amino acids. The chain's CDR3 is CASSLRAGDSEKLFF. In DNA, the CDR3 is TGTGCCAGCAGCTTAAGGGCAGGGGATTCGGAAAAACTGTTTTTT.

V usage is TRBV15 and J usage is TRBJ1-5; 7 nucleotides agree with TRBD1. CDR1 and CDR2 from the germline V gene are LNHNV and YYDKDF (reference sequence). CDR3 length equals 15 residues. V lost 3 bases to trimming and J lost 6 bases; unmatched junction nucleotides: 8. The CDR3 spells CATSRTTGMGQPQHF. For the CDR3, the DNA is TGTGCCACCAGCAGGACGACAGGGATGGGTCAGCCCCAGCATTTT.

Only one count was recorded for this clone. The gene calls are TRBV9 and TRBJ2-3; the match to TRBD2 covers 12 bases. Losses at the gene ends were 3 bases for V and 0 bases for J; bases not matched to a gene: 8. The CDR3 loop spans 18 amino acids. The germline CDR1 and CDR2 sequences are SGDLS and YYNGEE. CDR3 amino acids: CASSALAGGLLSTDTQYF. The CDR3 nucleotides read TGTGCCAGCAGCGCTCTAGCGGGGGGGCTCTTGAGCACAGATACGCAGTATTTT.

The chain links TRBV5-6 to TRBJ2-1; D gene ambiguous. The CDR3 runs to 14 residues. Looked up from germline, CDR1 is SGHDT and CDR2 is YYEEEE. V lost 0 bases and J lost 11, with 15 bases in between. The CDR3 loop reads CASSLDYKGDKQFF. CDR3 nucleotides: TGTGCCAGCAGCTTGGACTATAAAGGTGATAAGCAGTTCTTC.

The chain joins TRBV3-1 (or the pseudogene TRBV3-2) to TRBJ2-5; 9 bases agree with TRBD2. Germline V gene sequence: CDR1 LGHDT, CDR2 YNNKEL (reference sequence). Trimming at V came to 7 bases and at J to 5 bases, leaving 8 bases not matched to a gene. The CDR3 spans 14 residues. The CDR3 loop is CASISRGGAETQYF. The CDR3 DNA reads as TGTGCCAGCATTTCGCGGGGGGGCGCGGAGACCCAGTACTTC.

This sequence joins TRBV4-1 and TRBJ1-5; D is unresolved. V was shortened by 0 bases and J by 0 bases, with 3 bases between the two germline ends. This CDR3 contains 14 residues. Per germline, CDR1 MGHRA and CDR2 YSYEKL. The CDR3 nucleotides read TGCGCCAGCAGCCAAGATCATAGCAATCAGCCCCAGCATTTT. Translating it yields CASSQDHSNQPQHF.

The chain couples TRBV20-1 to TRBJ2-3; 10 positions match TRBD2. With 3 bases clipped from V and 7 bases from J, the junction kept 7 bases outside the gene matches. CDR3 length equals 14 residues. Germline assignment: CDR1 DFQATT and CDR2 SNEGSKA (reference sequence). DNA for the CDR3: TGCAGTGCTAGTTCTAGCGGGGGATCGAATACGCAGTATTTT. Its protein is CSASSSGGSNTQYF.

This clone was counted a single time. This chain uses TRBV7-3 with TRBJ1-1; D gene ambiguous. CDR1 is SGHTA, CDR2 FQGTGA, per germline. V was cut by 5 bases and J by 3 bases, with 10 bases left in between. This CDR3 region has 13 residues. CDR3: CASSPQRDTEAFF. The CDR3 DNA follows: TGTGCCAGCAGCCCCCAACGGGACACTGAAGCTTTCTTT.

This chain connects TRBV6-1 to TRBJ1-6, with D maybe TRBD1 (6 bases). The germline gives CDR1 MNHNS, CDR2 SASEGT. V lost 1 base and J lost 18, with 16 bases in between. There are 13 residues in the CDR3. CDR3 DNA sequence: TGTGCCAGCAGTGAAGGGAAGAGGGACATACGCCACTTT. Its protein product is CASSEGKRDIRHF.

The chain is built from TRBV10-3 and TRBJ2-3, with 8 bases identical to TRBD2. The germline V gene has CDR1 ENHRY and CDR2 SYGVKD. The CDR3 consists of 14 residues. Trimming removed 3 bases from V and 6 bases from J; junction bases left unmatched: 5. The CDR3 protein is CAISDLAGRDTQYF. The CDR3 DNA reads TGTGCCATCAGTGATTTAGCGGGGAGGGATACGCAGTATTTT.

V gene TRBV20-1 combines with J gene TRBJ1-2; TRBD1 agrees at 7 bases. Germline-derived CDR1 and CDR2 are DFQATT and SNEGSKA (reference sequence). V dropped 3 bases and J dropped 3; count of bases not matched to a gene: 7. The CDR3 has 14 amino acids. The CDR3: CSASSDRADYGYTF. CDR3 DNA: TGCAGTGCTAGTTCTGACAGGGCCGACTATGGCTACACCTTC.

The rearrangement links TRBV10-3 to TRBJ2-1, with D tentatively TRBD2 (5 bases). The germline gives CDR1 ENHRY, CDR2 SYGVKD. The CDR3 is made up of 14 amino acids. Trimming removed 4 bases at V and 8 bases at J, with 15 bases between. The CDR3 nucleotides read TGTGCCATCAGTGCCGGAGGAACTGAGGATGAGCAGTTCTTC. It translates to CAISAGGTEDEQFF.

The rearrangement uses TRBV7-3 and TRBJ2-1; D unclear. This CDR3 contains 12 residues. Germline CDR1 SGHTA, CDR2 FQGTGA. The germline V and J ends were trimmed by 2 bases and 7 bases, with 6 bases remaining between them. This chain's CDR3 is CASSLFGNEQFF. The CDR3, as DNA: TGTGCCAGCAGCTTATTCGGTAATGAGCAGTTCTTC.

V is TRBV6-5 and J is TRBJ1-2; D perhaps matches TRBD1 (6 bases). CDR3 size: 15 residues. Between the trimmed V and J ends, which lost 6 bases and 1 base, there was a span of 15 bases. Germline loops: CDR1 MNHEY, CDR2 SVGAGI. The CDR3 DNA reads TGTGCCAGCAGATTTCCGGGACACCTTAACTATGGCTACACCTTC. Encoded protein: CASRFPGHLNYGYTF.

This chain uses TRBV7-9 with TRBJ1-1; D is undetermined. CDR3 length: 17 amino acids. Trimming took off 5 bases at V and 0 bases at J, with 19 bases between the two ends. Per the germline V gene, CDR1 is SEHNR and CDR2 is FQNEAQ (reference sequence). CDR3: CASSRAGQVTLNTEAFF. The CDR3 DNA reads as TGTGCCAGCAGCCGGGCGGGCCAGGTGACTTTGAACACTGAAGCTTTCTTT.

V usage is TRBV5-1 and J usage is TRBJ2-2, with D possibly matching TRBD1 (6 bases). The CDR3 loop spans 14 amino acids. Per germline, CDR1 SGHRS and CDR2 YFSETQ. The germline V and J ends were trimmed by 0 bases and 3 bases, with 6 bases remaining between them. CDR3 nucleotide sequence: TGCGCCAGCAGCTTGGGACAGGACACCGGGGAGCTGTTTTTT. Protein sequence: CASSLGQDTGELFF.